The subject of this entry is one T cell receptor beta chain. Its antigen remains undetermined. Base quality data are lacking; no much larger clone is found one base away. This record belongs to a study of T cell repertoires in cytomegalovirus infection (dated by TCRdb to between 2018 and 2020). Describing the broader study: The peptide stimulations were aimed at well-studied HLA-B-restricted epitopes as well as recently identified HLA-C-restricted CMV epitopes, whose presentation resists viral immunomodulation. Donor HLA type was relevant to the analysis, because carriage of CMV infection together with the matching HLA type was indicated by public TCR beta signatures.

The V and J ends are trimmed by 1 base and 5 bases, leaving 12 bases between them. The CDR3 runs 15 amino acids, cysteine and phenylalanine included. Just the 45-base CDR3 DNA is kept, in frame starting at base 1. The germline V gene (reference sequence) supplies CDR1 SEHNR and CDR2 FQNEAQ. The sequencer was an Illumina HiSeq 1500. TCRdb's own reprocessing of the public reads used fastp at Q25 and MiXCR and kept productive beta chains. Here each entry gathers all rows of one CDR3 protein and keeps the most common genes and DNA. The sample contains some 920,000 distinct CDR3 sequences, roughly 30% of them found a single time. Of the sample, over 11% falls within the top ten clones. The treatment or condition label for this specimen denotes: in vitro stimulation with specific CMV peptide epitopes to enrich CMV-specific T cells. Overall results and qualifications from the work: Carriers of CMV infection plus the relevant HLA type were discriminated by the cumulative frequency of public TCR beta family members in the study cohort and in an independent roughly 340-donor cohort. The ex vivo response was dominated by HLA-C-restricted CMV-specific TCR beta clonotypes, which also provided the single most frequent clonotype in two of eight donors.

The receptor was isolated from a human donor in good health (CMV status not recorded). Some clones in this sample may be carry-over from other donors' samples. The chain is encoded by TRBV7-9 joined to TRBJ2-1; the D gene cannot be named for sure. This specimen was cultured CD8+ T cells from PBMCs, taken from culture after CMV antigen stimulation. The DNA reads TGTGCCAGCAGCTTAGAGTTGGCTGGGAACAATGAGCAGTTCTTC. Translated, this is CASSLELAGNNEQFF.